This record looks at one TCR beta chain sequence and its context. Its antigen remains unidentified. The sample originates from a study of cytomegalovirus exposure and HLA in healthy donors. The overall study: The same platform was used for the 100 to 150 validation repertoires and the roughly 680 first-cohort repertoires, a later analysis reported. Study outcomes and limitations: Some public TCRs appeared in many individuals, while most sequences were rare.

Sequenced by immunoSEQ multiplex PCR; TCRdb stores in-frame clones only, minus some. Of over 45,000 clones listed, around 90% are singletons. Germline V gene data show CDR1 as SQVTM and CDR2 as ANQGSEA. The CDR3 sequence is 16 residues long. With V trimmed by 0 bases and J by 2 bases, 7 bases remained unmatched. The TCR sequence derives from a man between 18 and 35 years old in good health and CMV-seronegative. The gene calls are TRBV29-1 and TRBJ1-1; 9 bases align to TRBD1. What was sequenced was PBMCs. CDR3 nucleotide sequence: TGCAGCGTTGAAGATCAGGGACAGGGACTAAACACTGAAGCTTTCTTT. The encoded protein is CSVEDQGQGLNTEAFF.